This T cell receptor beta chain was sequenced in a study of blood T cell repertoires in COVID-19. The CDR3 sequence is 14 residues long. Germline values: CDR1 SGHAT, CDR2 FQNNGV. Germline trimming cut 0 bases from V and 7 bases from J; bases unmatched to any gene: 4. Profiling relied on immunoSEQ multiplex PCR, and the TCRdb table lists in-frame clones only, not all of them. This table holds about 79,000 clones, roughly 89% found once. This sequence originates from a man in his fifties with active COVID-19. This chain connects TRBV11-2 to TRBJ1-2, with TRBD1 matching over 8 bases. Sequenced sample: peripheral blood. The DNA for the CDR3 is TGTGCCAGCAGCTTAGATCCAGGGGGCCTTGGCTACACCTTC. It is translated as CASSLDPGGLGYTF. Complete variable domain (other parts from reference TRBV11-2 and TRBJ1-2): EAGVAQSPRYKIIEKRQSVAFWCNPISGHATLYWYQQILGQGPKLLIQFQNNGVVDDSQLPKDRFSAERLKGVDSTLKIQPAKLEDSAVYLCASSLDPGGLGYTFGSGTRLTVV.